Sequencing of this TCR beta chain was carried out in a study of blood T cells in healthy people across ages. PCR was performed a second time for about 7 to 11 cycles using a sample-barcoded 5' primer and a J-beta primer mix. Tags on each cDNA molecule came from a template-switch adaptor with 12 random nucleotides. A single record per CDR3 protein comes from TCRdb applying MiXCR to the 5' RACE reads. Of 920,000 or so distinct CDR3 sequences in the sample, roughly 45% were seen once. The sequence was obtained from a woman in her sixties or seventies in good health. Sequencing was done on a sample of blood.

CDR3 sequence: CASSQERVPYNSPLHF. CDR3 nucleotides: TGCGCCAGCAGCCAGGAACGGGTGCCCTATAATTCACCCCTCCACTTT. The genes are TRBV4-3 and TRBJ1-6; D uncertain. CDR3 size: 16 residues. Per germline, CDR1 LGHNA and CDR2 YSLEER. The V end lost 3 bases, the J end lost 2 bases, and 11 bases lay between the germline ends.